The entry below describes one T cell receptor (beta chain). Its antigen remains unknown. Trimming left V 0 bases short and J 8 bases short, with 6 bases between. The CDR3 is 12 amino acids. Germline CDR1 and CDR2: WNHNN and SYGVQD (reference sequence). This entry comes from a study of T cells in narcolepsy. The wider study: Patients with NT1 or NT2 and healthy control donors were enrolled. Broader study findings: In some patient and control memory CD4+ samples, autoreactive clones were absent. Healthy controls reportedly lacked the autoreactive clonotypes serially found in patients' blood. HCRT-specific and TRIB2-specific autoreactive clonotypes appeared among same-patient CSF and blood CD4+ clonotypes.

Libraries were prepared by immunoSEQ multiplex PCR; TCRdb keeps only in-frame clonotypes and omits some of them. The data hold under 35,000 clones, with around 90% observed a single time. V gene TRBV10-1 combines with J gene TRBJ2-3; D unresolved. This clonotype originated in a human donor with narcolepsy. What was sequenced was CD45RA- memory CD4+ T cells from PBMCs. This chain's CDR3 is CASSESMGTQYF. The DNA of the CDR3 is TGCGCCAGCAGTGAGTCGATGGGTACGCAGTATTTT.